Below are 14 T cell receptor beta chains sequenced from a single sample in a study of blood T cell repertoires in COVID-19. Measured with immunoSEQ multiplex PCR; TCRdb has only the in-frame clones, and not every one. The data show over 35,000 clones, around 85% seen once. The sample consisted of peripheral blood. The source of these receptors is a man aged 40-49 years with active or convalescent COVID-19.

The chain couples TRBV5-6 to TRBJ1-5; 11 nucleotides line up with TRBD1. Germline CDR1 reads SGHDT; CDR2 reads YYEEEE. Unmatched junction bases numbered 6, after V lost 4 bases and J lost 6 bases. The CDR3 runs to 15 residues. The CDR3 protein is CASSQGQGASQPQHF. The CDR3, as DNA: TGTGCCAGCAGCCAAGGACAGGGGGCAAGTCAGCCCCAGCATTTT.

The chain combines TRBV30 with TRBJ1-5; D is possibly TRBD1 (6 bases). The CDR3 extends over 13 amino acids. Between the trimmed V and J ends, which lost 5 bases and 0 bases, there was a span of 8 bases. Germline CDR1 and CDR2: GTSNPN and SVGIG (reference sequence). CDR3 sequence (DNA): TGTGCCTGGGGACAGAATAGCAATCAGCCCCAGCATTTT. Its translation: CAWGQNSNQPQHF.

This chain uses TRBV4-1 with TRBJ1-3; the match to TRBD1 covers 11 bases. There are 16 residues in the CDR3. V gave up 3 bases and J gave up 2 bases; unmatched junction bases: 3. Germline V gene sequence: CDR1 MGHRA, CDR2 YSYEKL. CDR3 bases: TGCGCCAGCAGCCAGGAGGGACAGGGGGCTGGAAACACCATATATTTT. Translated, it gives CASSQEGQGAGNTIYF.

The chain is built from TRBV6-1 and TRBJ2-2; 9 bases agree with TRBD1. CDR1 MNHNS and CDR2 SASEGT come from the germline V gene. With V trimmed by 4 bases and J by 2 bases, 5 bases remained unmatched. The CDR3 has 16 amino acids. The CDR3 spells CASSAPGQGNTGELFF. CDR3 DNA: TGTGCCAGCAGTGCCCCGGGACAGGGAAACACCGGGGAGCTGTTTTTT.

This clone was observed a handful of times. The rearrangement links TRBV27 to TRBJ2-7; no definite D call. Trimming removed 5 bases from V and 3 bases from J, with 14 bases in between. Germline V gene data show CDR1 as MNHEY and CDR2 as SMNVEV (reference sequence). The CDR3 is 14 residues long. CDR3 sequence: CASSPQSFYYEQYF. DNA for the CDR3: TGTGCCAGCAGTCCCCAGTCCTTTTACTACGAGCAGTACTTC.

The chain has TRBV28 and TRBJ1-2, with 7 nucleotides matching TRBD1. The CDR3 has 14 residues. Germline V gene data show CDR1 as MDHEN and CDR2 as SYDVKM. Trimming removed 6 bases from V and 1 base from J; junction bases left unmatched: 5. The CDR3 DNA follows: TGTGCCAGCAGACCGAGGGACAGTAACTATGGCTACACCTTC. Translated, it gives CASRPRDSNYGYTF.

J is TRBJ2-7 and V is TRBV7-8, with D uncertain. The V end was cut by 0 bases, the J end by 3 bases, with 9 bases between. The CDR3 has 14 amino acids. Germline V CDR1 and CDR2: SGHVS, FQNEAQ. The CDR3 sequence is CASSLARIDYEQYF. CDR3 DNA sequence: TGTGCCAGCAGCTTAGCCAGGATAGACTACGAGCAGTACTTC.

The rearrangement uses TRBV19 and TRBJ1-2, with D perhaps matching TRBD1 (5 bases). CDR3 length equals 14 residues. Germline V CDR1 and CDR2: LNHDA, SQIVND (reference sequence). V shed 6 bases and J shed 3 bases, with 14 bases lying between them. The CDR3 region is CASRYRPPDYGYTF. The DNA for the CDR3 is TGTGCCAGTAGATACAGGCCCCCGGACTATGGCTACACCTTC.

The chain links TRBV12-3 or TRBV12-4 to TRBJ1-2; unclear D gene. V was clipped by 3 bases and J by 5 bases, with 7 bases between them. CDR3 length: 12 residues. The CDR3 nucleotides read TGTGCCAGCAGTTTTAACTCATATGGCTACACCTTC. The encoded protein is CASSFNSYGYTF.

The rearrangement uses TRBV18 and TRBJ2-7; perhaps TRBD1 as D (5 bases). CDR3 length: 13 residues. V gave up 1 base and J gave up 5 bases, with 9 bases separating them. From germline, CDR1 is KGHSH and CDR2 LQKENI. The CDR3 loop reads CASSPRQGNEQYF. The CDR3 DNA follows: TGTGCCAGCTCACCACGGCAGGGTAACGAGCAGTACTTC. Drawing the rest from reference TRBV18 and TRBJ2-7, the complete variable domain is NAGVMQNPRHLVRRRGQEARLRCSPMKGHSHVYWYRQLPEEGLKFMVYLQKENIIDESGMPKERFSAEFPKEGPSILRIQQVVRGDSAAYFCASSPRQGNEQYFGPGTRLTVT.

V and J are TRBV10-1 and TRBJ2-5; weak D call: TRBD2 (6 bases). There are 13 residues in the CDR3. The germline CDR1 and CDR2 sequences are WNHNN and SYGVQD (reference sequence). Trimming stripped 5 bases from V and 2 bases from J, with 9 bases between. CDR3 coding DNA: TGCGCCAGCAGTTCGGCGGGACAAGAGACCCAGTACTTC. Encoded protein: CASSSAGQETQYF.

V is TRBV2 and J is TRBJ2-7, with D possibly being TRBD2 (6 bases). Germline loops: CDR1 SNHLY, CDR2 FYNNEI. Trimming removed 2 bases at V and 3 bases at J, with 14 bases between. This CDR3 contains 15 residues. This CDR3 is CASSELRERGYEQYF. DNA of the CDR3: TGTGCCAGCAGTGAACTCCGGGAGAGGGGCTACGAGCAGTACTTC.

The V gene is TRBV29-1, the J gene TRBJ1-1, with D possibly being TRBD1 (5 bases). Germline CDR1 and CDR2: SQVTM and ANQGSEA. The CDR3 runs to 14 residues. V lost 0 bases to trimming and J lost 5 bases, with 13 bases between them. This CDR3 is CSVEEEGLGTEAFF. The CDR3 nucleotides are TGCAGCGTTGAAGAGGAGGGGCTCGGGACTGAAGCTTTCTTT.

J is TRBJ2-3 and V is TRBV25-1, with 8 bases aligning to TRBD2. Per germline, CDR1 MGHDK and CDR2 SYGVNS. The ends lost 2 bases at V and 3 bases at J; junction bases unmatched: 4. This CDR3 comprises 15 residues. CDR3 in DNA: TGTGCCAGCAGTGAAGGAGCGGGAGAAACAGATACGCAGTATTTT. This gives the protein CASSEGAGETDTQYF.